These 14 T cell receptor beta chains originate from one sample sequenced in a study of cytotoxic CD8 clonotypes in ibrutinib-treated CLL. Profiled with immunoSEQ multiplex PCR; TCRdb holds only in-frame clones, not every one. Of 30,000 to 40,000 clones in the sample, about two thirds were seen once. The specimen comprised PBMCs, sampled at disease progression, from a patient treated with ibrutinib. The source is a human donor with chronic lymphocytic leukemia.

The chain has TRBV5-5 and TRBJ2-1, with 12 bases identical to TRBD2. In germline, CDR1 is SGHKS, CDR2 YYEKEE (reference sequence). The CDR3 runs 17 residues. With 0 bases clipped from V and 10 bases from J, the junction kept 11 bases outside the gene matches. CDR3 amino acids: CASSLELAGGTPREQFF. The CDR3 DNA is TGTGCCAGCAGCTTGGAACTAGCGGGGGGAACTCCACGCGAGCAGTTCTTC.

This clone was counted only a few times. The chain carries TRBV15 and TRBJ1-6; D is unresolved. The CDR3 consists of 14 residues. The V gene's germline CDR1 is LNHNV and CDR2 YYDKDF (reference sequence). Trimming removed 1 base at V and 7 bases at J, with 8 bases between. CDR3 nucleotides: TGTGCCACCAGCAGAGTAGAGCCCAATTCACCCCTCCACTTT. Translating it yields CATSRVEPNSPLHF.

The chain joins TRBV4-2 to TRBJ1-1, with D perhaps TRBD1 (5 bases). V lost 0 bases, J lost 9 bases, and 14 bases lay in between. Germline V lookup: CDR1 LGHNA, CDR2 YNFKEQ. There are 14 residues in the CDR3. The CDR3 nucleotides read TGTGCCAGCAGCCAAGATTGGGCAGGGAAGAAAGCTTTCTTT. This codes for CASSQDWAGKKAFF.

The chain employs TRBV2 and TRBJ1-5; TRBD1 matches at 8 bases. The germline V gene has CDR1 SNHLY and CDR2 FYNNEI. The CDR3 contains 15 residues. Trimming took 8 bases from V and 4 from J; bases not matched to a gene: 10. The CDR3 DNA sequence: TGTGCCAGCGGGGCGGGACAGGTAAAAAATCAGCCCCAGCATTTT. This sequence encodes CASGAGQVKNQPQHF.

The genes are TRBV2 and TRBJ2-7; 8 nucleotides match TRBD2. Trimming removed 5 bases from V and 3 bases from J; junction bases left unmatched: 6. CDR3 length: 14 amino acids. Looked up from germline, CDR1 is SNHLY and CDR2 is FYNNEI. CDR3: CASSSQRGFYEQYF. CDR3 bases: TGTGCCAGCAGTAGCCAGCGGGGGTTCTACGAGCAGTACTTC. Using reference TRBV2 and TRBJ2-7 for the parts outside the CDR3, the full variable domain is EPEVTQTPSHQVTQMGQEVILRCVPISNHLYFYWYRQILGQKVEFLVSFYNNEISEKSEIFDDQFSVERPDGSNFTLKIRSTKLEDSAMYFCASSSQRGFYEQYFGPGTRLTVT.

The chain joins TRBV29-1 to TRBJ1-2, with D possibly being TRBD1 (5 bases). V gave up 7 bases and J gave up 4 bases, with 19 bases separating them. The germline V gene encodes CDR1 SQVTM and CDR2 ANQGSEA. This CDR3 has 14 amino acids. As DNA, the CDR3 is TGCAGCGGAGGCGGAGGGGATGGAAGCTATGGCTACACCTTC. Its translation is CSGGGGDGSYGYTF.

V and J are TRBV18 and TRBJ1-4, with 8 bases aligning to TRBD1. This CDR3 spans 16 amino acids. Germline V gives CDR1 KGHSH, CDR2 LQKENI. Losses at the gene ends were 0 bases for V and 5 bases for J; bases not matched to a gene: 5. The CDR3 bases are TGTGCCAGCTCACCACCGGTCCGGGACAGGAATGAAAAACTGTTTTTT. This sequence encodes CASSPPVRDRNEKLFF.

The table lists this clone with a few counts. V is TRBV11-2 and J is TRBJ2-2; 7 nucleotides line up with TRBD1. Germline lookup yields CDR1 SGHAT and CDR2 FQNNGV. The V segment lost 2 bases and the J segment 6 bases; nucleotides outside the gene matches: 0. The CDR3 has 13 amino acids. The CDR3, as DNA: TGTGCCAGCAGCTTACAGGGGGCCGGGGAGCTGTTTTTT. Encoded protein: CASSLQGAGELFF.

V usage is TRBV5-1 and J usage is TRBJ2-7, with 7 bases identical to TRBD2. CDR3 length equals 17 residues. Germline CDR1 reads SGHRS; CDR2 reads YFSETQ. V lost 0 bases, J lost 4 bases, and 13 bases stayed unmatched. The CDR3 reads CASSLGQTSGGSYEQYF. The CDR3 DNA reads TGCGCCAGCAGCTTGGGTCAAACATCGGGGGGTTCGTACGAGCAGTACTTC.

The chain links TRBV10-3 to TRBJ1-3, with TRBD1 as a possible D gene (5 bases). The germline CDR1 and CDR2 sequences are ENHRY and SYGVKD. This CDR3 is 13 amino acids long. With 2 bases removed from V and 4 bases from J, the gap between germline ends came to 6 bases. CDR3: CAISEGQGNTIYF. CDR3 nucleotide sequence: TGTGCCATCAGTGAGGGACAAGGAAACACCATATATTTT.

This clone has just one count. V gene TRBV10-3 combines with J gene TRBJ2-1; 14 bases align to TRBD2. Germline V lookup: CDR1 ENHRY, CDR2 SYGVKD. The CDR3 is made up of 16 amino acids. V was clipped by 0 bases and J by 6 bases; unmatched bases: 1. The CDR3: CAISESGLAGANEQFF. Written as DNA, the CDR3 is TGTGCCATCAGTGAGTCGGGACTAGCGGGGGCCAATGAGCAGTTCTTC.

The chain couples TRBV7-8 to TRBJ1-3, with 10 bases fitting TRBD1. Germline CDR1 and CDR2: SGHVS and FQNEAQ. After removal of 4 bases from V and 8 bases from J, the junction contained 5 bases not matched to a gene. The CDR3 is 14 amino acids. The CDR3 here is CASSSGQGIDTIYF. The CDR3 DNA reads as TGTGCCAGCAGCTCGGGACAGGGGATAGACACCATATATTTT.

The chain carries TRBV9 and TRBJ2-1, with D hard to call. Germline CDR1 and CDR2: SGDLS and YYNGEE. The CDR3 spans 15 residues. V dropped 1 base and J dropped 1 base, with 9 bases sitting between them. DNA of the CDR3: TGTGCCAGCAGCGTATCGGGCGTTTCCTACAATGAGCAGTTCTTC. It codes for CASSVSGVSYNEQFF.

The gene calls are TRBV12-5 and TRBJ2-1, with D possibly TRBD2 on 5 matching bases. Trimming left V 5 bases short and J 10 bases short, with 18 bases between. The CDR3 spans 14 residues. CDR1 and CDR2 (germline): LGHNT, FRNRAP. CDR3 DNA sequence: TGTGCTAGTGGTCCACCGAGAGGGTTAGGAGAGCAGTTCTTC. Protein sequence: CASGPPRGLGEQFF. Full variable domain (remainder filled in from reference TRBV12-5 and TRBJ2-1): DARVTQTPRHKVTEMGQEVTMRCQPILGHNTVFWYRQTMMQGLELLAYFRNRAPLDDSGMPKDRFSAEMPDATLATLKIQPSEPRDSAVYFCASGPPRGLGEQFFGPGTRLTVL.